These 14 T cell receptor beta chains were sequenced from one sample in a study of blood T cell repertoires in COVID-19. The method was immunoSEQ multiplex PCR; TCRdb's version includes in-frame clones alone and lacks a portion of them. The sample contains roughly 230,000 clones, 88% of which appear only once. The sequenced sample was peripheral blood. The receptors shown here come from a man aged 70 or older with acute or convalescent COVID-19.

The rearrangement uses TRBV6-5 and TRBJ2-1; 9 bases agree with TRBD2. J was trimmed by 8 bases and V by 2 bases; bases with no gene match: 10. From germline, CDR1 is MNHEY and CDR2 SVGAGI. This CDR3 is built from 16 residues. CDR3 sequence reads: CASSYRRLADVDEQFF. CDR3 DNA: TGTGCCAGCAGTTACCGGAGACTAGCGGATGTCGATGAGCAGTTCTTC.

The sample holds one count of this clone. The gene calls are TRBV7-9 and TRBJ1-2, with a possible D match to TRBD1 (6 bases). Trimming cost V 1 base and J 7 bases, with 13 bases left between them. Germline values: CDR1 SEHNR, CDR2 FQNEAQ (reference sequence). The CDR3 is 14 residues long. In DNA, the CDR3 is TGTGCCAGCAGCTTAGTTTACCAGGGGCCTGGCTACACCTTC. It yields the protein CASSLVYQGPGYTF.

The CDR3 sequence is CASSFGPSQETQYF. The CDR3 DNA follows: TGCGCCAGCAGCTTTGGGCCGTCACAAGAGACCCAGTACTTC. J is TRBJ2-5 and V is TRBV5-1, with D unresolved. V lost 2 bases and J 2 bases, leaving 10 bases between the germline ends. CDR3 length: 14 residues. Germline values: CDR1 SGHRS, CDR2 YFSETQ.

The sample holds one count of this clone. This chain connects TRBV19 to TRBJ1-1; 10 bases agree with TRBD1. V shed 7 bases, J shed 1 base, and the junction held 6 bases outside the gene matches. CDR3 length: 15 residues. Germline V lookup: CDR1 LNHDA, CDR2 SQIVND (reference sequence). Here the CDR3 reads CASIPGDRGNTEAFF. DNA of the CDR3: TGTGCCAGTATACCCGGGGACAGGGGGAACACTGAAGCTTTCTTT.

The chain has TRBV10-3 and TRBJ2-7; D is uncertain. Trimming stripped 2 bases from V and 9 bases from J, with 11 bases between. Looked up from germline, CDR1 is ENHRY and CDR2 is SYGVKD. The CDR3 is made up of 12 amino acids. The CDR3, as DNA: TGTGCCATCAGTGAGACGAACACCCGGCAGTACTTC. Encoded protein: CAISETNTRQYF.

V usage is TRBV6-1 and J usage is TRBJ1-4; D is unclear. Between the trimmed V and J ends, which lost 1 base and 4 bases, there was a span of 10 bases. The CDR3 totals 15 residues. Germline V gene lookup returns CDR1 MNHNS and CDR2 SASEGT. CDR3 protein: CASSEGDGVNEKLFF. Written as DNA, the CDR3 is TGTGCCAGCAGTGAAGGAGACGGGGTTAATGAAAAACTGTTTTTT.

The rearrangement uses TRBV5-6 and TRBJ2-3; D uncertain. Germline CDR1 and CDR2: SGHDT and YYEEEE. V lost 4 bases, J lost 1 base, and 10 bases lay in between. The CDR3 is 14 residues long. The CDR3 DNA reads TGTGCCAGCAGCGCGCGTCGCGGCACAGATACGCAGTATTTT. Translating it yields CASSARRGTDTQYF.

The J gene is TRBJ1-2, the V gene TRBV27; possible D gene TRBD1, 6 bases. The CDR3 contains 14 residues. Germline V gives CDR1 MNHEY, CDR2 SMNVEV (reference sequence). V dropped 8 bases and J dropped 4 bases, with 17 bases sitting between them. This chain's CDR3 is CASAGVAGGYGYTF. Written as DNA, the CDR3 is TGTGCCAGCGCAGGGGTGGCTGGGGGCTATGGCTACACCTTC.

This clone occurred once. This sequence joins TRBV5-1 and TRBJ2-7, with TRBD1 matching over 8 bases. V was clipped by 4 bases and J by 2 bases; unmatched bases: 5. Germline loops: CDR1 SGHRS, CDR2 YFSETQ. The CDR3 has 14 amino acids. The DNA for the CDR3 is TGCGCCAGCAGCACCAGGGGGCCGACCTACGAGCAGTACTTC. Its translation: CASSTRGPTYEQYF.

The J gene is TRBJ1-3, the V gene TRBV28; TRBD1 is a possible D gene (6 bases). Germline V gene sequence: CDR1 MDHEN, CDR2 SYDVKM. V lost 6 bases, J lost 0 bases, and 9 bases lay in between. The CDR3 spans 14 residues. The CDR3 reads CASSDRSSGNTIYF. The DNA of the CDR3 is TGTGCCAGCAGCGACAGGAGCTCTGGAAACACCATATATTTT.

The V gene is TRBV5-4, the J gene TRBJ1-2; 9 bases map to TRBD1. The CDR3 runs 14 residues. In germline, CDR1 is SGHNT, CDR2 YYREEE (reference sequence). V shed 3 bases, J shed 2 bases, and the junction held 2 bases outside the gene matches. The CDR3 DNA sequence: TGTGCCAGCAGCTCCACAGGGGGCAACTATGGCTACACCTTC. Protein: CASSSTGGNYGYTF. Together with reference TRBV5-4 and TRBJ1-2, the CDR3 gives the full variable domain: ETGVTQSPTHLIKTRGQQVTLRCSSQSGHNTVSWYQQALGQGPQFIFQYYREEENGRGNFPPRFSGLQFPNYSSELNVNALELDDSALYLCASSSTGGNYGYTFGSGTRLTVV.

The rearrangement uses TRBV6-5 and TRBJ2-1; a weak D match, TRBD2 (7 bases). Deletions cut 7 bases from V and 7 bases from J, with 14 bases between. Germline CDR1 is MNHEY and CDR2 is SVGAGI. The CDR3 covers 13 residues. The CDR3 here is CASTRGGGNEQFF. The DNA of the CDR3 is TGTGCCAGCACCCGAGGGGGGGGTAATGAGCAGTTCTTC.

This clone occurred once. The chain combines TRBV2 with TRBJ2-3; 8 nucleotides agree with TRBD1. Unmatched junction bases numbered 7, after V lost 8 bases and J lost 6 bases. CDR1 and CDR2 from the germline V gene are SNHLY and FYNNEI. The CDR3 spans 13 residues. CDR3: CASSGQGSDTQYF. Written as DNA, the CDR3 is TGTGCCAGCTCAGGACAGGGTTCGGATACGCAGTATTTT.

This clone was detected ten times or more. The J gene is TRBJ2-7, the V gene TRBV28; 10 bases line up with TRBD2. The CDR3 spans 18 residues. Germline V CDR1 and CDR2: MDHEN, SYDVKM. J lost 0 bases, V lost 3 bases, and 11 bases had no gene match. The CDR3 DNA reads as TGTGCCAGCAGTTTTTGGGCCCCCGGGACTAGCGACTCCTACGAGCAGTACTTC. Protein sequence: CASSFWAPGTSDSYEQYF.